This passage covers 22 T cell receptor beta chains from one sample sequenced in a study of T cells in Graves' hyperthyroidism and ophthalmopathy. Amplification targeted TCR beta CDR3 regions from RNA transcripts. During a first-round RT-PCR of the TCR CDR3, the HTBI primer set was used. TCRdb reanalysed the multiplex PCR reads using MiXCR and keeps one entry per CDR3 protein. Of a few hundred thousand distinct CDR3 sequences detected, about a sixth appear once; the ten largest clones hold around 16%. The source material was blood. These TCRs come from a woman aged 40-49 years with Graves' ophthalmopathy.

In this sample, this clonotype turned up a few times. CDR3 protein: CASSYAGRRNTEAFF. The CDR3, as DNA: TGTGCCAGCAGTTACGCGGGACGGAGGAACACTGAAGCTTTCTTT. The chain recombines TRBV6-5 with TRBJ1-1, with a possible D match to TRBD1 (5 bases). Germline values: CDR1 MNHEY, CDR2 SVGAGI. The CDR3 contains 15 residues. The V and J ends lost 2 bases and 1 base respectively, with 11 bases between them.

There are many counts of this clonotype. The chain employs TRBV20-1 and TRBJ1-2; TRBD1 matches at 7 bases. V lost 5 bases, J lost 4 bases, and 10 bases stayed unmatched. Germline lookup yields CDR1 DFQATT and CDR2 SNEGSKA (reference sequence). The CDR3 is 14 amino acids. As DNA, the CDR3 is TGCAGTGCTGACGTTACAGGGGTCGGCTATGGCTACACCTTC. Translated, it gives CSADVTGVGYGYTF.

This clonotype was seen many times. The rearrangement uses TRBV9 and TRBJ2-5; D is undetermined. This CDR3 comprises 15 residues. The V gene's germline CDR1 is SGDLS and CDR2 YYNGEE. V lost 0 bases and J 4 bases, leaving 13 bases between the germline ends. The CDR3 protein is CASSVGGTAGETQYF. The CDR3 bases are TGTGCCAGCAGCGTAGGAGGCACAGCCGGAGAGACCCAGTACTTC.

In its sample, this clonotype was seen many times. The chain is built from TRBV6-5 and TRBJ2-7, with TRBD1 identical over 9 bases. From germline, CDR1 is MNHEY and CDR2 SVGAGI. This CDR3 is 14 amino acids long. The V and J ends lost 5 bases and 5 bases, in that order; junction bases with no gene match: 7. This CDR3 reads CASSLRTGANEQYF. In DNA form, the CDR3 reads TGTGCCAGCAGTCTCAGGACAGGGGCAAACGAGCAGTACTTC.

The table lists this clonotype with a few counts. The V gene is TRBV6-2 or TRBV6-3, the J gene TRBJ1-3; D call uncertain. This CDR3 region has 15 residues. Germline CDR1 is MNHEY and CDR2 is SVGEGT. V lost 7 bases and J lost 3, with 16 bases in between. The CDR3 spells CASTWPDRFGNTIYF. CDR3 coding DNA: TGTGCCAGCACGTGGCCGGACCGATTTGGAAACACCATATATTTT.

This chain uses TRBV28 with TRBJ2-2; weak D call: TRBD2 (5 bases). The CDR3 extends over 13 amino acids. V gave up 2 bases and J gave up 7 bases, with 8 bases separating them. Germline V gene data show CDR1 as MDHEN and CDR2 as SYDVKM. The CDR3 here is CASSLIAHGELFF. The CDR3 DNA is TGTGCCAGCAGTTTAATAGCGCACGGGGAGCTGTTTTTT.

There are many counts of this clonotype. Here the CDR3 reads CASSFNRGESPLHF. In nucleotides, the CDR3 is TGTGCCAGCAGTTTTAACAGGGGAGAATCACCCCTCCACTTT. The rearrangement links TRBV12-3 or TRBV12-4 to TRBJ1-6; TRBD1 matches at 7 bases. This CDR3 region has 14 residues. V lost 3 bases, J lost 10 bases, and 6 bases stayed unmatched.

This clonotype was detected ten times or more. The gene calls are TRBV28 and TRBJ1-5, with D perhaps matching TRBD1 (5 bases). The CDR3 covers 16 residues. Per the germline V gene, CDR1 is MDHEN and CDR2 is SYDVKM. Trimming removed 7 bases at V and 1 base at J, with 17 bases between. In DNA, the CDR3 is TGTGCCAGCAACGCTCAGGGCATTGTAAGCAATCAGCCCCAGCATTTT. This codes for CASNAQGIVSNQPQHF.

Comment on this clonotype: Relative to the germline gene, one junction end is altered; a read error may explain this. The chain is built from TRBV25-1 and TRBJ1-2; 8 nucleotides agree with TRBD1. There are 12 residues in the CDR3. Per the germline V gene, CDR1 is MGHDK and CDR2 is SYGVNS. CDR3 protein: CASTDRGYGYIF. Written as DNA, the CDR3 is TGTGCCAGCACTGACAGGGGCTATGGCTACATCTTC.

This clonotype was recorded many times. V gene TRBV6-5 combines with J gene TRBJ2-2, with 13 bases aligning to TRBD2. The V gene end was trimmed by 8 bases and the J gene end by 7 bases; junction bases not matched to a gene: 7. The germline V gene encodes CDR1 MNHEY and CDR2 SVGAGI. The CDR3 consists of 15 residues. The CDR3 nucleotides are TGTGCCAGCCAACCGGGACTAGCGGGAAGCGGGGAGCTGTTTTTT. Translating gives CASQPGLAGSGELFF.

This clonotype was observed many times. V usage is TRBV3-1 and J usage is TRBJ2-7; D is unclear. CDR1 is LGHDT, CDR2 YNNKEL, per germline (reference sequence). This CDR3 comprises 15 residues. Between the trimmed V and J ends, which lost 1 base and 3 bases, there was a span of 13 bases. DNA of the CDR3: TGTGCCAGCAGCCAAGCTAACGGGCCCGTCTACGAGCAGTACTTC. Protein sequence: CASSQANGPVYEQYF.

Only a few counts were recorded for this clonotype. This chain joins TRBV20-1 and TRBJ2-3; D not certain. CDR3 length: 13 amino acids. CDR1 DFQATT and CDR2 SNEGSKA come from the germline V gene (reference sequence). Trimming left V 1 base short and J 2 bases short, with 7 bases between. CDR3 sequence reads: CSARAQITDTQYF. The CDR3 nucleotides are TGCAGTGCTAGAGCCCAAATCACAGATACGCAGTATTTT.

This clonotype was seen ten or more times. The chain links TRBV28 to TRBJ1-3; maybe TRBD1 (5 bases). V lost 4 bases and J 4 bases, leaving 14 bases between the germline ends. CDR1 and CDR2 from the germline V gene are MDHEN and SYDVKM. CDR3 length: 15 residues. In DNA, the CDR3 is TGTGCCAGCAGTTCCCCACAGAAGGGGGGAAACACCATATATTTT. Its protein is CASSSPQKGGNTIYF.

At least ten counts were recorded for this clonotype. The V call is TRBV7-8, the J call TRBJ1-5, with 10 bases that match TRBD1. CDR1 is SGHVS and CDR2 is FQNEAQ in the germline V gene. The V gene end was trimmed by 5 bases and the J gene end by 6 bases; junction bases not matched to a gene: 10. The CDR3 contains 16 residues. The CDR3 loop is CASSLKRDRGSQPQHF. CDR3 DNA sequence: TGTGCCAGCAGCCTAAAGCGGGACAGGGGCAGTCAGCCCCAGCATTTT.

In this sample, this clonotype turned up many times. CDR3 region: CASSTQGQSEQYF. The CDR3 nucleotides read TGTGCCAGTAGTACCCAAGGACAGAGCGAGCAGTACTTC. The J gene is TRBJ2-7, the V gene TRBV19, with D possibly being TRBD1 (6 bases). The V gene's germline CDR1 is LNHDA and CDR2 SQIVND (reference sequence). The CDR3 extends over 13 amino acids. V was clipped by 4 bases and J by 6 bases, with 13 bases between them.

This clonotype was seen ten or more times. The rearrangement uses TRBV2 and TRBJ2-5; D ambiguous. With 11 bases removed from V and 1 base from J, the gap between germline ends came to 14 bases. CDR3 length: 13 amino acids. Germline V gene data show CDR1 as SNHLY and CDR2 as FYNNEI. The CDR3 region has the DNA TGTGCCCATATGAGACGTAGCCAAGAGACCCAGTACTTC. It translates to CAHMRRSQETQYF.

In this sample, this clonotype turned up a few times. The chain combines TRBV18 with TRBJ2-1; D is perhaps TRBD1 (5 bases). Germline V CDR1 and CDR2: KGHSH, LQKENI. The CDR3 spans 16 residues. The V end lost 1 base, the J end lost 6 bases, and 16 bases lay between the germline ends. CDR3 in amino acids: CASSPRGPVWGNEQFF. DNA for the CDR3: TGTGCCAGCTCACCACGGGGCCCCGTGTGGGGCAATGAGCAGTTCTTC.

The CDR3 protein is CASSHLGQAINQPQHF. The CDR3 region has the DNA TGTGCCAGCAGTCACTTAGGACAGGCGATAAATCAGCCCCAGCATTTT. This chain joins TRBV27 and TRBJ1-5; 7 bases match TRBD1. Germline lookup yields CDR1 MNHEY and CDR2 SMNVEV (reference sequence). CDR3 length equals 16 residues. Trimming removed 5 bases from V and 4 bases from J; junction bases left unmatched: 11.

In its sample, this clonotype was seen many times. This rearrangement joins TRBV7-2 to TRBJ2-2; TRBD1 might be the D (5 bases). Per germline, CDR1 SGHTA and CDR2 FQGNSA. CDR3 length equals 14 residues. Trimming stripped 1 base from V and 6 bases from J, with 9 bases between. For the CDR3, the DNA is TGTGCCAGCAGCTTAGGGGGCATATCCGGGGAGCTGTTTTTT. As protein: CASSLGGISGELFF.

In its sample, this clonotype was seen a few times. V gene TRBV20-1 combines with J gene TRBJ1-2; D unclear. Trimming stripped 3 bases from V and 4 bases from J, with 15 bases between. The CDR3 is 14 amino acids. Germline CDR1 and CDR2: DFQATT and SNEGSKA (reference sequence). In DNA form, the CDR3 reads TGCAGTGCTAGGAACGTTCTGGGAAGCTATGGCTACACCTTC. It encodes CSARNVLGSYGYTF.

In this sample, this clonotype turned up many times. J is TRBJ1-5 and V is TRBV27, with 7 bases that match TRBD1. The CDR3 is made up of 14 amino acids. Trimming cost V 6 bases and J 7 bases; bases outside gene matches: 9. The germline CDR1 and CDR2 sequences are MNHEY and SMNVEV (reference sequence). The CDR3 bases are TGTGCCAGCAGAGGAACAGGGGAAAGGCAGCCCCAGCATTTT. It specifies CASRGTGERQPQHF.

This clonotype was observed at least ten times. The V gene is TRBV27, the J gene TRBJ2-6, with D tentatively TRBD1 (6 bases). The V end was cut by 6 bases, the J end by 2 bases, with 11 bases between. The CDR3 contains 15 residues. Germline CDR1 MNHEY, CDR2 SMNVEV (reference sequence). The CDR3 DNA reads TGTGCCAGCAGAGGGGGTCACACTGGGGCCAACGTCCTGACTTTC. Translation: CASRGGHTGANVLTF.